This TCR beta chain appears in the sequencing data of a study of T-cell reconstitution after alpha-beta-depleted transplantation in children. Preparation of the TCRbeta library was carried out with unique molecular identifiers. TCRdb recomputed calls from the PCR reads with MiXCR, one row per CDR3 protein. The profile shows about 250,000 distinct CDR3 sequences, 20% to 30% of them singletons. This clonotype has just a few counts. The target antigen is unknown. Germline lookup yields CDR1 MNHEY and CDR2 SVGEGT. CDR3 length: 18 residues. With 0 bases clipped from V and 2 bases from J, the junction kept 9 bases outside the gene matches. Findings and caveats of the study: For some patients, TCRbeta diversity was high at day 60 because of recipient T cells and thymic progenitors that survived. Several hundred rapidly expanded clones from non-depleted graft cells reportedly supplied alpha-beta T cells about two months post-transplant.

The clonotype was recovered from a female patient aged 2-15 years who had a stem cell transplant for congenital amegakaryocytic thrombocytopenia, so the T cells may come from the graft donor. The genes are TRBV6-2 or TRBV6-3 and TRBJ1-5; TRBD1 aligns across 8 bases. Here the sequenced sample was PBMCs, mostly from graft donor cells, taken 360 days after TCRalphabeta/CD19-depleted stem cell transplant. CDR3 in DNA: TGTGCCAGCAGTTACTCGAAGGGACAGGTCTTTCGCAATCAGCCCCAGCATTTT. Translated: CASSYSKGQVFRNQPQHF.